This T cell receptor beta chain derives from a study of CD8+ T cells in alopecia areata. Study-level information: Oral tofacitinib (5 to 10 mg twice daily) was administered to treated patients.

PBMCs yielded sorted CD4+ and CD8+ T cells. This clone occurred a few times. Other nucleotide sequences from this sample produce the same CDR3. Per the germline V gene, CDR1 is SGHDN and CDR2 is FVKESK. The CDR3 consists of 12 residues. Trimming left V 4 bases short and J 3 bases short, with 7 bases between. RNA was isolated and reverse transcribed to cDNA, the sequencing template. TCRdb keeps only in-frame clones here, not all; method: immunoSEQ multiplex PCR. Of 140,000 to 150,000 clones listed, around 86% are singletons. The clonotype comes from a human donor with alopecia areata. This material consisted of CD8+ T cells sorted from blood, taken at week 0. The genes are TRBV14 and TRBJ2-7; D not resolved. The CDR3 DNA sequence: TGTGCCAGCAGCCCGGCAAACTACGAGCAGTACTTC. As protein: CASSPANYEQYF.